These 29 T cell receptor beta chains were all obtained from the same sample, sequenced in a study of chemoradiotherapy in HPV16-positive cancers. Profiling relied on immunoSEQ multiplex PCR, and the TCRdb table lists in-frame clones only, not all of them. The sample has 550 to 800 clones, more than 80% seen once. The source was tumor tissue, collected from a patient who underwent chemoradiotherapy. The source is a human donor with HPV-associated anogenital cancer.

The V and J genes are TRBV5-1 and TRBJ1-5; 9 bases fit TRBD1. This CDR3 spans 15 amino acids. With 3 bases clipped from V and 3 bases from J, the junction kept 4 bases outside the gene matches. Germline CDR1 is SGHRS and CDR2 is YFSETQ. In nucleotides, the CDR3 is TGCGCCAGCAGCTCCGGGACAGGGAACAATCAGCCCCAGCATTTT. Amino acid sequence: CASSSGTGNNQPQHF.

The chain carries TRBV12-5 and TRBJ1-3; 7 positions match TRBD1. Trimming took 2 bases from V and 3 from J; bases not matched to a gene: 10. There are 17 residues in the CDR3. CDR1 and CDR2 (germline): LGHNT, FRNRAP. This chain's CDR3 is CASGLNRGQWLGNTIYF. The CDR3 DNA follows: TGTGCTAGTGGTTTGAACCGGGGACAGTGGCTTGGAAACACCATATATTTT.

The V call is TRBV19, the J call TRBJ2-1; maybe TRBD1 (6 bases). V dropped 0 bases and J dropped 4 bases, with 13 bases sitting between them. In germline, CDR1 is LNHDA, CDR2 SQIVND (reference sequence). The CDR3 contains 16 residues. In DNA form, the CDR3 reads TGTGCCAGTAGTATAGAGGGGGCGGGTCCATACAATGAGCAGTTCTTC. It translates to CASSIEGAGPYNEQFF.

CDR3 sequence (DNA): TGTGCCAGCAGCCCCGGGACAGGGTACTACAATGAGCAGTTCTTC. Translating it yields CASSPGTGYYNEQFF. The chain has TRBV7-9 and TRBJ2-1; TRBD1 matches 9 bases. Looked up from germline, CDR1 is SEHNR and CDR2 is FQNEAQ (reference sequence). This CDR3 has 15 amino acids. J was trimmed by 3 bases and V by 5 bases; bases with no gene match: 5.

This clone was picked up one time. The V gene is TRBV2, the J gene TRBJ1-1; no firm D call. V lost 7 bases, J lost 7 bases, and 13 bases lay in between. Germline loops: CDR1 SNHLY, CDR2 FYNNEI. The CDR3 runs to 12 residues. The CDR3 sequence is CASNRDESEAFF. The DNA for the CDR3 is TGTGCCAGCAATCGGGATGAGAGTGAAGCTTTCTTT.

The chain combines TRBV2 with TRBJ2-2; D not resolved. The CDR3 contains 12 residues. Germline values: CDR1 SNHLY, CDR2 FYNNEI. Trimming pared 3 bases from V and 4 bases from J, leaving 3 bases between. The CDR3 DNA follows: TGTGCCAGCAGTGAGGGCACCGGGGAGCTGTTTTTT. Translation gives CASSEGTGELFF. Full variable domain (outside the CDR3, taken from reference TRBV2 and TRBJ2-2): EPEVTQTPSHQVTQMGQEVILRCVPISNHLYFYWYRQILGQKVEFLVSFYNNEISEKSEIFDDQFSVERPDGSNFTLKIRSTKLEDSAMYFCASSEGTGELFFGEGSRLTVL.

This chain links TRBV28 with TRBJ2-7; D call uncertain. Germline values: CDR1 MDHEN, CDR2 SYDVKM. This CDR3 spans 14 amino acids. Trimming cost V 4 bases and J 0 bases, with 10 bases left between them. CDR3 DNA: TGTGCCAGCAGTTGGCAGTCCAGCTCCTACGAGCAGTACTTC. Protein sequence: CASSWQSSSYEQYF.

The CDR3 loop reads CASSLRGLQGRVNTEAFF. The CDR3 nucleotides read TGTGCCAGCAGCTTACGAGGCCTTCAGGGTAGAGTGAACACTGAAGCTTTCTTT. V gene TRBV11-2 combines with J gene TRBJ1-1; D may be TRBD1 (5 bases). The CDR3 covers 18 residues. Per germline, CDR1 SGHAT and CDR2 FQNNGV. V was trimmed by 2 bases and J by 0 bases, leaving 19 bases between them.

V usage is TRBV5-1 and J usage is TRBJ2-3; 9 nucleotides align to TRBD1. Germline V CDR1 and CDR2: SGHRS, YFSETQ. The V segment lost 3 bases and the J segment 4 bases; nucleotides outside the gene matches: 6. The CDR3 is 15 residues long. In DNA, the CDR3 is TGCGCCAGCAGCTCGGGACAGGGAGGGGCAGATACGCAGTATTTT. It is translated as CASSSGQGGADTQYF.

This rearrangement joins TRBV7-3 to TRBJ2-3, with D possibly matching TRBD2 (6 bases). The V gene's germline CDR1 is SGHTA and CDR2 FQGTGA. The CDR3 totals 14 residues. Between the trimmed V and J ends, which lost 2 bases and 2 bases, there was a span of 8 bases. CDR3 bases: TGTGCCAGCAGCTTACGGGGGTCCACAGATACGCAGTATTTT. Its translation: CASSLRGSTDTQYF.

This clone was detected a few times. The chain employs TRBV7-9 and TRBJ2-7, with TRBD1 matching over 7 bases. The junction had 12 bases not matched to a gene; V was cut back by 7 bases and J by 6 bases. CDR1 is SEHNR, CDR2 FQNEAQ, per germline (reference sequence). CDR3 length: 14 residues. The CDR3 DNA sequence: TGTGCCAGCATCAACAGGGGCTCCCAGAGCGAGCAGTACTTC. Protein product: CASINRGSQSEQYF. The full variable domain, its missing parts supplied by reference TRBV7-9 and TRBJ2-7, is DTGVSQNPRHKITKRGQNVTFRCDPISEHNRLYWYRQTLGQGPEFLTYFQNEAQLEKSRLLSDRFSAERPKGSFSTLEIQRTEQGDSAMYLCASINRGSQSEQYFGPGTRLTVT.

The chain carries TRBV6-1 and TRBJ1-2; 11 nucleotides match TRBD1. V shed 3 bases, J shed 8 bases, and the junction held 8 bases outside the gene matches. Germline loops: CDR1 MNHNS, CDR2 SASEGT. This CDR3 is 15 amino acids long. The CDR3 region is CASSDGQGARKGYTF. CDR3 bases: TGTGCCAGCAGTGATGGACAGGGGGCGCGTAAGGGCTACACCTTC.

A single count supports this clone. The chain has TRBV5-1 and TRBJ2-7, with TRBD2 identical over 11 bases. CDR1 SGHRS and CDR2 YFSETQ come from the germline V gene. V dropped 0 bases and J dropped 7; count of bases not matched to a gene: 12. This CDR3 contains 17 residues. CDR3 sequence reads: CASSLGLAGGSTGEQYF. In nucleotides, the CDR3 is TGCGCCAGCAGCTTGGGGCTAGCGGGGGGCTCGACGGGAGAGCAGTACTTC.

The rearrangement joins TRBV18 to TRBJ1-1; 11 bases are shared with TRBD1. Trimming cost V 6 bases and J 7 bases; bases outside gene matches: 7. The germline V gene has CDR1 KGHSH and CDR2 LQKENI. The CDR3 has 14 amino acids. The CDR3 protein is CASSPGQGVSEAFF. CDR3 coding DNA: TGTGCCAGCTCGCCGGGACAGGGGGTCAGTGAAGCTTTCTTT.

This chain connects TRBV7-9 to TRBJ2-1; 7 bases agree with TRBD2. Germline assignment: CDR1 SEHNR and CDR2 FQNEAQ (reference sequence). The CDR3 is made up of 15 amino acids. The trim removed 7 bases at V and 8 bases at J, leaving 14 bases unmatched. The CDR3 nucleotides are TGTGCCAGCAATTTGGGGGGGAAAGGACCAGATGAGCAGTTCTTC. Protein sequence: CASNLGGKGPDEQFF.

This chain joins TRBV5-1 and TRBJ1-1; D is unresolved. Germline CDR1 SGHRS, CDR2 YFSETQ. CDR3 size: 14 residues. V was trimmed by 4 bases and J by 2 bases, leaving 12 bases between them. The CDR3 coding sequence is TGCGCCAGCAGCCCAGGCTCGGGAAACACTGAAGCTTTCTTT. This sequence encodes CASSPGSGNTEAFF.

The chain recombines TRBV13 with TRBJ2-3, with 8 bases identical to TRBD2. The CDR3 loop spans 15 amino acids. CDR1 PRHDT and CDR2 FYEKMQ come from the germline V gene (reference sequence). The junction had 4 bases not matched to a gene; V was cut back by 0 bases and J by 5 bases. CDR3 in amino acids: CASSLGAGGGDTQYF. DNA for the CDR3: TGTGCCAGCAGCTTAGGAGCCGGGGGGGGAGATACGCAGTATTTT.

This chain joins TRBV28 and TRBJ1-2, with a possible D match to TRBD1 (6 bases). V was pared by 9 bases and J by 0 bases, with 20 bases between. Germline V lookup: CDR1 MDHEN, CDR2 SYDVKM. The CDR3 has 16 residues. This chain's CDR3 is CASQQGAYAANYGYTF. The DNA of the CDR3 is TGTGCCAGTCAACAGGGAGCCTATGCGGCTAACTATGGCTACACCTTC.

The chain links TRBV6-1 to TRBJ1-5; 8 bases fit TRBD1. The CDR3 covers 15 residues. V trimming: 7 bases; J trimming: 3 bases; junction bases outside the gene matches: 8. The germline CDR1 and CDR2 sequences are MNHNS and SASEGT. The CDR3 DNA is TGTGCCAGCAACATACGGACAGGGAACAATCAGCCCCAGCATTTT. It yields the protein CASNIRTGNNQPQHF.

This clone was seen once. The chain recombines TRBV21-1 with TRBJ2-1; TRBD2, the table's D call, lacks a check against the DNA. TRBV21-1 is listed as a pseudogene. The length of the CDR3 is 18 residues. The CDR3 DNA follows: TGTGCCAGCAGCAAAGGGGGAGGAGGACAACGACCGACGAATGAGCAGTTCTTC. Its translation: CASSKGGGGQRPTNEQFF.

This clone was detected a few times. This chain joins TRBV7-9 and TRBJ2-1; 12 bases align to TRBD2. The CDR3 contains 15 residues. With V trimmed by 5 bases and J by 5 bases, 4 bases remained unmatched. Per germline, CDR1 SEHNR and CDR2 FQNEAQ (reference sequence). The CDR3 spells CASSASGGADNEQFF. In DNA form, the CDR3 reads TGTGCCAGCAGCGCTAGCGGGGGGGCCGACAATGAGCAGTTCTTC.

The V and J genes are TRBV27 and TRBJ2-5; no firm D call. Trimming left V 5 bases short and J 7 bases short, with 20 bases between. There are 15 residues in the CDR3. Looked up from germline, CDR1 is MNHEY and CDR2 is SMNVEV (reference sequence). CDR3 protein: CASSMGMASVGTQYF. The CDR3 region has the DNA TGTGCCAGCAGTATGGGGATGGCGAGTGTGGGGACCCAGTACTTC.

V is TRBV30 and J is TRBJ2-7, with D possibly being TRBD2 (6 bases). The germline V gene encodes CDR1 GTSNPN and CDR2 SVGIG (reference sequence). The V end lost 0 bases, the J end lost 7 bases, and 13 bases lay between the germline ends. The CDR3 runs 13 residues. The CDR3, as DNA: TGTGCCTGGAGTGTTGGAGGGGCGGGTGAGCAGTACTTC. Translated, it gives CAWSVGGAGEQYF. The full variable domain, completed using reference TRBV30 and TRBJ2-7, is SQTIHQWPATLVQPVGSPLSLECTVEGTSNPNLYWYRQAAGRGLQLLFYSVGIGQISSEVPQNLSASRPQDRQFILSSKKLLLSDSGFYLCAWSVGGAGEQYFGPGTRLTVT.

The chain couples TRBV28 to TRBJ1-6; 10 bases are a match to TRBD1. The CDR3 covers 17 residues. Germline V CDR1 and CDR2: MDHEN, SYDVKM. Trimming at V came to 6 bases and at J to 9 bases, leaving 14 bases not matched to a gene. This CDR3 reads CASSVPSGTGDGSPLHF. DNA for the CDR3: TGTGCCAGCAGCGTCCCGTCCGGGACAGGGGACGGTTCACCCCTCCACTTT.

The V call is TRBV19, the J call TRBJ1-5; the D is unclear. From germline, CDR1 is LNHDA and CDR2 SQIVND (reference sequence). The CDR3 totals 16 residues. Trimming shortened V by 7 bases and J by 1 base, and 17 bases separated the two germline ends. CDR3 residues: CASKIGNLLSNQPQHF. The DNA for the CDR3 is TGTGCCAGTAAAATCGGGAATCTTTTAAGCAATCAGCCCCAGCATTTT.

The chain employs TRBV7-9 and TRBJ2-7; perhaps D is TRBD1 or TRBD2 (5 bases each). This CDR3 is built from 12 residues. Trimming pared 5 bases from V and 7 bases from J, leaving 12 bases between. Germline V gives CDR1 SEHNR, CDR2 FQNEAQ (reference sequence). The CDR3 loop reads CASSRDGREQYF. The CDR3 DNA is TGTGCCAGCAGCCGGGACGGTCGGGAGCAGTACTTC.

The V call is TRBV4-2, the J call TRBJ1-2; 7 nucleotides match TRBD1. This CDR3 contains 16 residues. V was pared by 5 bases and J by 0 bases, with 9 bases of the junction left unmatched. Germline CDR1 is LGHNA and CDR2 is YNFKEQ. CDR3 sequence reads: CASSETGPGPNYGYTF. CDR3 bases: TGTGCCAGCAGCGAGACAGGGCCGGGACCTAACTATGGCTACACCTTC.

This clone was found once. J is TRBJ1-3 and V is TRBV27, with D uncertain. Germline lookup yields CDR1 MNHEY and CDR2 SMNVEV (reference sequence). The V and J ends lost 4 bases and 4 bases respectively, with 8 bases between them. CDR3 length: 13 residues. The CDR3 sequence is CASSSEEGNTIYF. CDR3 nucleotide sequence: TGTGCCAGCAGTTCTGAGGAGGGAAACACCATATATTTT.

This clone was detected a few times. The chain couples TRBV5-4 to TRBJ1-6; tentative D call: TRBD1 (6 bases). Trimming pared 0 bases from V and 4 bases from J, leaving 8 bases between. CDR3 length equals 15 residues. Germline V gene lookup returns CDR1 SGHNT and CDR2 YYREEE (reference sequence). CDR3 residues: CASSLDRVYNSPLHF. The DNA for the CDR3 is TGTGCCAGCAGCTTGGACAGGGTGTATAATTCACCCCTCCACTTT.